This is a list of T cell receptor beta chains from one sample in a study of response to subunit inactivated influenza vaccine. TCRdb re-called the RT-PCR reads through MiXCR, storing one row per CDR3 protein. Of 500,000 or so distinct CDR3 sequences detected, approximately 16% appear once; the ten largest clones hold less than 4%. The source was CD4+ T cells sorted from PBMCs, collected around 2 years after vaccination. The receptors come from a man between 50 and 75 years old who received an inactivated influenza vaccine. The CDR3 runs from the conserved cysteine through the conserved F or W. A D gene is named only where the DNA matches it firmly. Only part of the rows carry a size: once, few, many, or a class if the clone is expanded.

V	size	J	D	DNA	CDR3
TRBV15	few	TRBJ2-7	TRBD1	TGTGCCACCAGCAGACAACCGGGACAGGGTCTCTACGAGCAGTACTTC	CATSRQPGQGLYEQYF
TRBV7-2	few	TRBJ2-7	-	TGTGCCAGCAGCTTAGTTGTAATGAGGAACTACGAGCAGTACTTC	CASSLVVMRNYEQYF
TRBV7-8	-	TRBJ2-7	TRBD2	TGTGCCAGCAGCTTATTCACTAGCGGGATGTACGAGCAGTACTTC	CASSLFTSGMYEQYF
TRBV12-3/TRBV12-4	once	TRBJ1-2	-	TGTGCCAGCAGGCGGCGGGGGTACTATGGCTACACCTTC	CASRRRGYYGYTF
TRBV10-2	once	TRBJ1-1	TRBD1	TGCGCCAGCAGTGCACAGGGGGCTGAAGCTTTCTTT	CASSAQGAEAFF
TRBV6-2/TRBV6-3	few	TRBJ1-4	-	TGTGCCAGCAGTTACTCGGCCGGGGACCGGCAGAGCCTTGAAAAACTGTTTTTT	CASSYSAGDRQSLEKLFF
TRBV6-2/TRBV6-3	few	TRBJ1-5	-	TGTGCCAGCAACTCAATGACAGGCTATAGCAATCAGCCCCAGCATTTT	CASNSMTGYSNQPQHF
TRBV5-5	few	TRBJ2-5	-	TGTGCCAGCAGCTTAGATATCGCGCAGGGAGAGACCCAGTACTTC	CASSLDIAQGETQYF
TRBV30	-	TRBJ1-4	-	TGTGCCTGGAAGCGGGCTAATGAAAAACTGTTTTTT	CAWKRANEKLFF
TRBV4-2	few	TRBJ2-3	-	TGTGCCAGCAGCCTCGATTTGAATACGCAGTATTTT	CASSLDLNTQYF
TRBV11-1	-	TRBJ2-5	-	TGTGCCAGCAGCTATCTCGGACCGTGGGACTGGGCGGAGGAGACCCAGTACTTC	CASSYLGPWDWAEETQYF
TRBV30	few	TRBJ1-2	TRBD1	TGTGCCTGGAGTCTCCAGGGGGCGCATGGCTACACCTTC	CAWSLQGAHGYTF
TRBV3-1	-	TRBJ2-1	TRBD2	TGTGCCAGCAGCCACAGCGGGGGAGCTTTCAATGAGCAGTTCTTC	CASSHSGGAFNEQFF
TRBV7-9	-	TRBJ1-2	TRBD1	TGTGCCAGCAGCCCCAGGGGGGACGGCTACACCTTC	CASSPRGDGYTF
TRBV4-2	-	TRBJ2-2	-	-	CASSQDFGAGELFF
TRBV7-2	-	TRBJ2-1	TRBD2	TGTGCCAGCAGCTTAATGCGGGAGTCCTACAATGAGCAGTTCTTC	CASSLMRESYNEQFF
TRBV2	-	TRBJ1-4	-	TGTGCCAGCAGGAGGGGGTCGGTGGAGGAAAAACTGTTTTTT	CASRRGSVEEKLFF
TRBV7-9	few	TRBJ1-1	-	TGTGCCAGCAGCTTAGCCGGACCAGCTTTCTTT	CASSLAGPAFF
TRBV18	-	TRBJ2-7	TRBD1	TGTGCCACGTTCAGGGACAGGGGGTACGAGCAGTACTTC	CATFRDRGYEQYF
TRBV7-9	few	TRBJ2-2	-	TGTGCCAGCAGCTTAATAGGGGGAGCGAACACCGGGGAGCTGTTTTTT	CASSLIGGANTGELFF
TRBV18	-	TRBJ2-1	TRBD2	TGTGCCAGCTCACCAGTGACTAGCGGTCGCAACAATGAGCAGTTCTTC	CASSPVTSGRNNEQFF
TRBV28	once	TRBJ2-2	-	TGTGCCTGCACAGCGGTCGGCGGGGAGCTGTTTTTT	CACTAVGGELFF
TRBV12-3/TRBV12-4	-	TRBJ1-2	-	TGTGCCAGTCGTGAGACTTCCCAGAACTATGGCTACACCTTC	CASRETSQNYGYTF
TRBV7-2	many	TRBJ1-2	-	TGTGCCAGCAGCTTAGGCTCCCTTCTGAACTATGGCTACACCTTC	CASSLGSLLNYGYTF
TRBV12-3/TRBV12-4	many	TRBJ2-5	-	TGTGCCAGCAGTCGAGTTCGGACAGGAGGGGGAGGGACCCAGTACTTC	CASSRVRTGGGGTQYF
TRBV18	few	TRBJ1-1	-	TGTGCCAGCTCACTCGGCCGACCTGATTTGAGTGAAGCTTTCTTT	CASSLGRPDLSEAFF
TRBV20-1	many	TRBJ1-6	-	TGCAGTGCTAGAGATTCAGGCCAGGGGAATTCACCCCTCCACTTT	CSARDSGQGNSPLHF
TRBV2	-	TRBJ2-3	TRBD2	TGTGCCAGCGATTTAGCGGGAGGGCCAGATACGCAGTATTTT	CASDLAGGPDTQYF
TRBV4-2	many	TRBJ2-2	-	TGTGCCAGCAGCCATACAGGAAACACCGGGGAGCTGTTTTTT	CASSHTGNTGELFF
TRBV20-1	many	TRBJ2-1	-	TGCAGTGCCGGACCGCTTAATTTTTACAATGAGCAGTTCTTC	CSAGPLNFYNEQFF
TRBV12-3/TRBV12-4	few	TRBJ2-5	-	TGTGCCAGCAGTTTATGGCAGTTACAAGAGACCCAGTACTTC	CASSLWQLQETQYF
TRBV20-1	few	TRBJ2-3	-	TGCAGTTATAAGCGGGTTGGCACAGATACGCAGTATTTT	CSYKRVGTDTQYF
TRBV6-2/TRBV6-3	-	TRBJ1-6	-	TGTGCCAGCAGGCCGGGTTCTTCACCCCTCCACTTT	CASRPGSSPLHF
TRBV24-1	few	TRBJ2-1	-	TGTGCCACCAGTGATGCGGATTGGGCCTACAATGAGCAGTTCTTC	CATSDADWAYNEQFF
TRBV7-3	few	TRBJ2-3	TRBD2	TGTGCCAGCAGCTTAACACTAGCGGGGAGCACAGATACGCAGTATTTT	CASSLTLAGSTDTQYF
TRBV9	-	TRBJ2-7	-	TGTGCCAGCAGCGTAGAGGGACCAGGGACATCCCCGTACGAGCAGTACTTC	CASSVEGPGTSPYEQYF
TRBV5-5	-	TRBJ2-3	-	TGTGCCAGCAGCTTGTATGGGACGAGCACAGATACGCAGTATTTT	CASSLYGTSTDTQYF
TRBV20-1	-	TRBJ2-7	-	TGCAGTGCTAGAGATCAGAATGCGGGAAATATGTACGAGCAGTACTTC	CSARDQNAGNMYEQYF
TRBV2	few	TRBJ1-1	-	TGTGCCAGCAGTGGGCTGGTTAGCACTGAAGCTTTCTTT	CASSGLVSTEAFF
TRBV2	many	TRBJ2-5	-	TGTGCCAGCAGTGAAGTTGAGTTCCAAGAGACCCAGTACTTC	CASSEVEFQETQYF
TRBV7-8	-	TRBJ2-1	-	TGTGCCAGCAGTCATGACTTCGAGCAGTTCTTC	CASSHDFEQFF
TRBV14	few	TRBJ2-5	-	TGTGCCAGCAGCCAGGTGGCTGATCAAGAGACCCAGTACTTC	CASSQVADQETQYF
TRBV7-2	many	TRBJ2-7	-	TGTGCCAGCAGCTTATTGGACTACTACGAGCAGTACTTC	CASSLLDYYEQYF
TRBV29-1	-	TRBJ2-5	-	TGCAGCGCCCCCGGCTCAGCAGGGCCGGAGACCCAGTACTTC	CSAPGSAGPETQYF
TRBV10-3	few	TRBJ2-7	-	TGTGCCATCCAACCGGCGCTGACCGGTTACGAGCAGTACTTC	CAIQPALTGYEQYF
TRBV27	few	TRBJ2-1	-	TGTGCCAGCCGTACATGGTCCTACAATGAGCAGTTCTTC	CASRTWSYNEQFF
TRBV28	few	TRBJ2-2	TRBD2	TGTGCCAGCAGTTTCGTTGCGGGAGGGACCGGGGAGCTGTTTTTT	CASSFVAGGTGELFF
TRBV7-8	-	TRBJ2-2	TRBD2	TGTGCCAGCAGACGACTAGCGGGGTTCACCGGGGAGCTGTTTTTT	CASRRLAGFTGELFF
TRBV6-1	many	TRBJ1-6	-	TGTGCCACCTCGCCCCGGGACCCTGCAAATGGTTCACCCCTCCACTTT	CATSPRDPANGSPLHF
TRBV7-9	-	TRBJ2-1	-	TGTGCCAGCAGCTTAGTCGGATCGGACAATGAGCAGTTCTTC	CASSLVGSDNEQFF
TRBV3-1	few	TRBJ2-7	TRBD2	TGTGCCAGCAGCCAAACTAGCGGGAGTATCTACGAGCAGTACTTC	CASSQTSGSIYEQYF
TRBV5-1	many	TRBJ2-7	-	TGCGCCAGCAGCTTGGGTTCCTGGGGGCTGGCAACCTACGAGCAGTACTTC	CASSLGSWGLATYEQYF
TRBV6-1	-	TRBJ2-3	-	TGTGCCATCAGATTTTCGGGAGGCACAGATACGCAGTATTTT	CAIRFSGGTDTQYF